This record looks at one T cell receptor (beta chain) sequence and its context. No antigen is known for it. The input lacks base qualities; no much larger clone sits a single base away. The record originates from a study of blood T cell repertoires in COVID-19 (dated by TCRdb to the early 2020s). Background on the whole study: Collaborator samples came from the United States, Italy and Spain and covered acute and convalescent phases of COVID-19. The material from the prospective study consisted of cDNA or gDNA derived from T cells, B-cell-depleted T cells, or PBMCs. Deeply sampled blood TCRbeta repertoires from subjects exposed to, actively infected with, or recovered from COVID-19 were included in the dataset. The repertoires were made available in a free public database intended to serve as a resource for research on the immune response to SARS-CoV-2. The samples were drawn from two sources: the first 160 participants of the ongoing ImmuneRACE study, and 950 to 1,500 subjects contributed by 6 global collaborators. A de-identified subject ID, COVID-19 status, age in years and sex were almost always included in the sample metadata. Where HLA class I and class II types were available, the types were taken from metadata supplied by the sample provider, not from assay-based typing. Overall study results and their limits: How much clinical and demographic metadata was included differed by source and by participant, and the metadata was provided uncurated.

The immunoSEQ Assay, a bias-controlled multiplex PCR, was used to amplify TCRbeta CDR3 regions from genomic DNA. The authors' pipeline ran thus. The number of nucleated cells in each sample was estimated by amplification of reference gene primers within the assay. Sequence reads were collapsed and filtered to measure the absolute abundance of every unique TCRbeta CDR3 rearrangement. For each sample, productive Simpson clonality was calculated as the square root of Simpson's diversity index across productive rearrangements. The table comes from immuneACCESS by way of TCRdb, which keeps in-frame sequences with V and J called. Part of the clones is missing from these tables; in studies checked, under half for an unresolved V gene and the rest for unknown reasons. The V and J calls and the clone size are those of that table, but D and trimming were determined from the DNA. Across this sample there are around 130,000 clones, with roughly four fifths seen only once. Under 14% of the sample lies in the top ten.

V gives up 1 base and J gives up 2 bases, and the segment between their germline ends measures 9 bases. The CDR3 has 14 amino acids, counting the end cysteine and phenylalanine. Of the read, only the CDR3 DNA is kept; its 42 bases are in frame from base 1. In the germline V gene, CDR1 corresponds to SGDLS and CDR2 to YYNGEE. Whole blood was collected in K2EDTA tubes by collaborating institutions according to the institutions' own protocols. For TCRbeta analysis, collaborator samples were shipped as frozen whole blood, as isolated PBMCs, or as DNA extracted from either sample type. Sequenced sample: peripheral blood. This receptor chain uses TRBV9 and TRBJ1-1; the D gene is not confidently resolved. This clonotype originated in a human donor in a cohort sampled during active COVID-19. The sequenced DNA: TGTGCCAGCAGCGTATCAGGTTCTAACACTGAAGCTTTCTTT. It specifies CASSVSGSNTEAFF. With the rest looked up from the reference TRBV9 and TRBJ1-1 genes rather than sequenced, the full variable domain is DSGVTQTPKHLITATGQRVTLRCSPRSGDLSVYWYQQSLDQGLQFLIQYYNGEERAKGNILERFSAQQFPDLHSELNLSSLELGDSALYFCASSVSGSNTEAFFGQGTRLTVV.